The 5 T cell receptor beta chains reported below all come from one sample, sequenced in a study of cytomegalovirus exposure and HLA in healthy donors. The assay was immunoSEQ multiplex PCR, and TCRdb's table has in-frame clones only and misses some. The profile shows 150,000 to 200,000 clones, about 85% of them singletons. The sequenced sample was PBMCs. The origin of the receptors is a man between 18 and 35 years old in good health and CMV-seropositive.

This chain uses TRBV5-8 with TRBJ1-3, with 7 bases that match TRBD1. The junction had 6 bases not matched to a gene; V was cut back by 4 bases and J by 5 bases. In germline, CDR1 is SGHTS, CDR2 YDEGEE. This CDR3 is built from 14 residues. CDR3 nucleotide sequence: TGTGCCAGCAGCCCCCCAGGGGGTCGAAACACCATATATTTT. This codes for CASSPPGGRNTIYF.

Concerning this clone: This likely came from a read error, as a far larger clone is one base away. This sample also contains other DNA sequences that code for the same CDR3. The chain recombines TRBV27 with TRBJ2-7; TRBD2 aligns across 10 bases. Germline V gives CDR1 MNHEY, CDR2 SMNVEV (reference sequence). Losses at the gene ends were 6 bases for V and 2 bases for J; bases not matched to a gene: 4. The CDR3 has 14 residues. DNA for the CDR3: TGTGCCAGCAGCCCCGGACTAGCGGCCTACGAGCAGTACTTC. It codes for CASSPGLAAYEQYF.

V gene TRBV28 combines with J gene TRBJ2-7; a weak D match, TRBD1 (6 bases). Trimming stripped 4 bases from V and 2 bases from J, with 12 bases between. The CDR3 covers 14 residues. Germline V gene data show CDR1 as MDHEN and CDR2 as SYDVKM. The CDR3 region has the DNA TGTGCCAGCAGTTCCGGGACATCCCCCTACGAGCAGTACTTC. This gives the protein CASSSGTSPYEQYF.

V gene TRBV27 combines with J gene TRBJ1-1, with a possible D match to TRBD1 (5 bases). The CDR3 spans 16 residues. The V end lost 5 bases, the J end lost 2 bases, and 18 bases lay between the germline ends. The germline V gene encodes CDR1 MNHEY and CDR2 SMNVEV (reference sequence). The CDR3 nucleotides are TGTGCCAGCAGTCCTCTCGCGACAGTCGGAAACACTGAAGCTTTCTTT. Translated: CASSPLATVGNTEAFF.

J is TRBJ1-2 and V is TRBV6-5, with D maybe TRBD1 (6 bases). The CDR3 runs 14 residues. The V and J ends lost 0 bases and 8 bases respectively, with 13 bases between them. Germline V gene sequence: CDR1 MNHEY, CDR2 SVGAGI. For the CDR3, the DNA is TGTGCCAGCAGTTACTCTTTCAGGGGCGGCGGCTACACCTTC. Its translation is CASSYSFRGGGYTF.